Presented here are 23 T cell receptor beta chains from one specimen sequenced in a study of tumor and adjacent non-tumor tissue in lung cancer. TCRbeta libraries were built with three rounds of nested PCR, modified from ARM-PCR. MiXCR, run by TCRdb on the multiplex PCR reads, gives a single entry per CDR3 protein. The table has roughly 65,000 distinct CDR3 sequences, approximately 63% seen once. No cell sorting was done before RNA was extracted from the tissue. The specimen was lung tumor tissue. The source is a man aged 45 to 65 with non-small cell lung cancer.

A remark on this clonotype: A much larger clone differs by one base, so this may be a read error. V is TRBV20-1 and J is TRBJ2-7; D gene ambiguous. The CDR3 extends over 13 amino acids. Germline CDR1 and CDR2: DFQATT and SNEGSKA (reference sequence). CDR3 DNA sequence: TGCGGTGCTCACAAGACGAGCTCCTACGAGCAGTACTTC. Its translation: CGAHKTSSYEQYF.

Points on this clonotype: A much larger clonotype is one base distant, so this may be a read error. CDR3 amino acids: CAGIPRNSGVYTGELFF. The CDR3 nucleotides are TGTGCCGGCATCCCTCGGAATAGCGGGGTTTACACCGGGGAGCTGTTTTTT. This sequence joins TRBV12-3 or TRBV12-4 and TRBJ2-2; 8 bases align to TRBD2. CDR3 length equals 17 residues. Unmatched junction bases numbered 17, after V lost 11 bases and J lost 3 bases.

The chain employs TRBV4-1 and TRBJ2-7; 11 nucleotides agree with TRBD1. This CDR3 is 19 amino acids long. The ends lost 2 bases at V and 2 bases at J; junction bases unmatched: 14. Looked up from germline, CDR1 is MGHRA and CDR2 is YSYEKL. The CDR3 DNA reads TGCGCCAGCAGCCAAACACGAGGACAGGGGGCCCCCCCGACCTACGAGCAGTACTTC. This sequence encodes CASSQTRGQGAPPTYEQYF.

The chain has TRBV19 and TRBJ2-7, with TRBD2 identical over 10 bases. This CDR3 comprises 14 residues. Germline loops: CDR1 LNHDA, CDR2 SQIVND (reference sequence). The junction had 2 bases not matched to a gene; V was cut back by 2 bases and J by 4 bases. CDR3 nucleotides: TGTGCCAGTAGTATACTAGCGGGAGATTACGAGCAGTACTTC. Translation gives CASSILAGDYEQYF.

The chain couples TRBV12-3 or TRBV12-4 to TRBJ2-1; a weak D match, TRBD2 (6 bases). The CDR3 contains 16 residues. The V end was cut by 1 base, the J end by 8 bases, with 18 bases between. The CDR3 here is CASSLGLARIYDEQFF. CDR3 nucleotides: TGTGCCAGCAGTTTAGGTCTAGCGAGAATATACGATGAGCAGTTCTTC.

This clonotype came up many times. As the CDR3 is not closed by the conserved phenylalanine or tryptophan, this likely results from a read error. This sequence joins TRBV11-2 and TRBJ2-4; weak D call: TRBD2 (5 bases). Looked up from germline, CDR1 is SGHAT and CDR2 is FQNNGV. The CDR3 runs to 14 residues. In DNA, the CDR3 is TGTGCCAGCAGCTCGATCCTAGCCAAAAACATCCAGTACCTC. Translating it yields CASSSILAKNIQYL.

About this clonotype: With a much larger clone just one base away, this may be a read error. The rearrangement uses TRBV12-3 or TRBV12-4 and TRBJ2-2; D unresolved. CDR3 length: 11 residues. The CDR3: CANSFFGELFF. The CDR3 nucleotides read TGTGCCAACAGTTTTTTCGGGGAGCTGTTTTTT.

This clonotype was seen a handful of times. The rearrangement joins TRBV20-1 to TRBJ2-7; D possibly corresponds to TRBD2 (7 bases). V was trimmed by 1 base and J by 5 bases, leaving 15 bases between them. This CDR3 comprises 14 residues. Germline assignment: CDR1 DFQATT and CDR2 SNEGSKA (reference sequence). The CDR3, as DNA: TGCAGTGCTAGAGTCGGGGCGGGGGCCGACGAGCAGTACTTC. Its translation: CSARVGAGADEQYF.

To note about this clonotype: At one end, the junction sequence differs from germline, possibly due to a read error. The CDR3 reads CATSFPPVEILSTQYF. As DNA, the CDR3 is TGTGCCACCAGTTTCCCCCCCGTAGAGATCCTTAGCACCCAGTACTTC. The chain employs TRBV12-3 or TRBV12-4 and TRBJ2-5; no definite D call. The CDR3 has 16 residues.

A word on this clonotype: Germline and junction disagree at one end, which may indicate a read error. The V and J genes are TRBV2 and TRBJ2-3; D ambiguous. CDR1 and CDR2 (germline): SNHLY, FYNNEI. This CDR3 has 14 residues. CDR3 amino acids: CASTEALSSDTQYF. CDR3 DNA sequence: TGTGCCAGCACTGAAGCGCTTAGTTCCGATACACAGTATTTT. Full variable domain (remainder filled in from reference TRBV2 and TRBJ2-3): EPEVTQTPSHQVTQMGQEVILRCVPISNHLYFYWYRQILGQKVEFLVSFYNNEISEKSEIFDDQFSVERPDGSNFTLKIRSTKLEDSAMYFCASTEALSSDTQYFGPGTRLTVL.

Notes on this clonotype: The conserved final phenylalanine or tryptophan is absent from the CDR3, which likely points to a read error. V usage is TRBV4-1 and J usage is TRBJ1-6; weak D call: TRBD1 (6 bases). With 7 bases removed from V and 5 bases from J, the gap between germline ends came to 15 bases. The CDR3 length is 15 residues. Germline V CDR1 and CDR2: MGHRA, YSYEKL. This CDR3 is CASTGGRDNNSPLHL. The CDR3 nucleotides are TGCGCCAGCACCGGAGGCAGGGACAATAATTCACCCCTCCACTTG.

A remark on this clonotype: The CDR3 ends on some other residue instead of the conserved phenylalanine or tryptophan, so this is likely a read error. CDR3 sequence reads: CASSDSGERYGYTS. CDR3 sequence (DNA): TGTGCCAGCAGTGACAGTGGGGAGAGGTATGGCTACACCTCC. The chain couples TRBV6-6 to TRBJ1-2; D possibly corresponds to TRBD1 (5 bases). Per germline, CDR1 MNHNY and CDR2 SVGAGI (reference sequence). The CDR3 is made up of 14 amino acids. Trimming took 5 bases from V and 5 from J, leaving 15 bases between them.

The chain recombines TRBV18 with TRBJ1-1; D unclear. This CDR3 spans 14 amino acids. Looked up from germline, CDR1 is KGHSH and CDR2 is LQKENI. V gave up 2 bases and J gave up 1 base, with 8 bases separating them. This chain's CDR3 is CASSPSEGNTEAFF. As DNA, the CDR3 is TGTGCCAGCTCACCATCGGAGGGGAACACTGAAGCTTTCTTT.

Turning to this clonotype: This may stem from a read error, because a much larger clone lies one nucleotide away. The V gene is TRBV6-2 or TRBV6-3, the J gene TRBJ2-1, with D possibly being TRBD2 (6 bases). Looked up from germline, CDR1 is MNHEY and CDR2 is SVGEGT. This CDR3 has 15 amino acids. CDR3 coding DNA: TGTGCCAGCAACTACCGGGGAGGAGAGGACAATGAGCAGTTATTC. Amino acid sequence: CASNYRGGEDNEQLF.

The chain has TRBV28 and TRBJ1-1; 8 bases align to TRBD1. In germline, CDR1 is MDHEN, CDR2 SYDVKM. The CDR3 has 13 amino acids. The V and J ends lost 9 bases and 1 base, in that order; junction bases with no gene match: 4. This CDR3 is CASTGGTNTEAFF. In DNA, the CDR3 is TGTGCCAGTACAGGGGGAACGAACACTGAAGCTTTCTTT.

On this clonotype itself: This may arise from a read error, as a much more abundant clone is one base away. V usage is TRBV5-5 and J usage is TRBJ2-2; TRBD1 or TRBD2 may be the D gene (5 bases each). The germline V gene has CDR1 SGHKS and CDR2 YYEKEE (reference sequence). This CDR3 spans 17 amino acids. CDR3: CASSRRSGQANTGDLFF. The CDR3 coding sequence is TGTGCCAGCAGCCGACGCTCTGGGCAAGCCAACACCGGGGACCTGTTTTTT.

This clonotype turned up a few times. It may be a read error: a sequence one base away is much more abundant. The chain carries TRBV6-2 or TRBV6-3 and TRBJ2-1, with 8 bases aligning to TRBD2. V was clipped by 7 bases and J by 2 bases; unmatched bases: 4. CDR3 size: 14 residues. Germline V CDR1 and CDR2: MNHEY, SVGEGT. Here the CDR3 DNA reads TGTGCCAGCAAAGCGGGGGCTACCTACAATGAGCAGTTCTTC. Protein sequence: CASKAGATYNEQFF.

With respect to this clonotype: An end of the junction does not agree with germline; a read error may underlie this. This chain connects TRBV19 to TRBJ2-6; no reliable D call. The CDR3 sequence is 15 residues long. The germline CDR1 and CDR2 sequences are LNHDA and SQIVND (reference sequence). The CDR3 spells CATSISETGANVLTF. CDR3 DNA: TGTGCCACTAGTATCTCGGAAACTGGGGCCAACGTCCTGACTTTC.

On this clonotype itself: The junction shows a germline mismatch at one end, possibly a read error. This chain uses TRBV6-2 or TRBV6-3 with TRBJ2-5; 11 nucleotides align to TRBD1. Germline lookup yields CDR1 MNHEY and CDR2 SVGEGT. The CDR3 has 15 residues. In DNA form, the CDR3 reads TGTGTCACCAGGAAGGGACAGGGGGATTGGGATACCCAGTACTTT. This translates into CVTRKGQGDWDTQYF.

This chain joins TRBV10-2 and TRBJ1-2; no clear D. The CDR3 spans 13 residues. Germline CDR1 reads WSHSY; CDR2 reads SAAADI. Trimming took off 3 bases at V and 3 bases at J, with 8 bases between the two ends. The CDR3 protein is CASSDDVDYGYTF. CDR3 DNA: TGCGCCAGCAGTGATGACGTGGACTATGGCTACACCTTC.

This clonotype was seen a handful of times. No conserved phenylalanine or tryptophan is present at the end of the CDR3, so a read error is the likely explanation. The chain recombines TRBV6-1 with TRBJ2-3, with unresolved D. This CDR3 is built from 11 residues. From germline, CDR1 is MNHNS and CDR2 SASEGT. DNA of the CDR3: TGTGCCATCAGTGGCGTAGATACGCAGTATCTT. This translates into CAISGVDTQYL.

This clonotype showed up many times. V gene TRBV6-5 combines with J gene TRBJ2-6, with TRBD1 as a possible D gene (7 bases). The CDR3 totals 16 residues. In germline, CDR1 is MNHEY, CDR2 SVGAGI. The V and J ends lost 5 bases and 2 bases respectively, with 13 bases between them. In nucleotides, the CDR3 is TGTGCCAGCAGTGAAACAGGGGAGGCTGGGGCCAACGTCCTGACTTTC. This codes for CASSETGEAGANVLTF.

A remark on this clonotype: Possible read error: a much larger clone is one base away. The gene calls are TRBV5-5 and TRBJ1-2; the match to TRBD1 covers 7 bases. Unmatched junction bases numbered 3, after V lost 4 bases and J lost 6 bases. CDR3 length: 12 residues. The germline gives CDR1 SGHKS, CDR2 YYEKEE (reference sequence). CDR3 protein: CASSRTGDGYTF. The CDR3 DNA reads TGTGCCAGCAGCCGGACAGGAGATGGCTACACCTTC.